This TCR beta chain is drawn from a study of T-cell reconstitution after alpha-beta-depleted transplantation in children. CDR1 LGHDT and CDR2 YNNKEL come from the germline V gene (reference sequence). This CDR3 is built from 15 residues. Trimming cost V 1 base and J 4 bases, with 8 bases left between them. As it was prepared, the TCRbeta library received unique molecular identifiers. A single record per CDR3 protein comes from TCRdb applying MiXCR to the PCR reads. The sample contains hundreds of thousands of distinct CDR3 sequences, around 9.9% of which appear only once. At least ten counts were recorded for this clonotype.

The clonotype was recovered from a child under two years old with acute myeloid leukemia, due to receive a stem cell transplant. The sequencing here drew on PBMCs, taken before TCRalphabeta/CD19-depleted stem cell transplant. The chain links TRBV3-1 to TRBJ1-6, with D unclear. The CDR3 protein is CASSQGYSYNSPLHF. The CDR3, as DNA: TGTGCCAGCAGCCAAGGTTACAGTTATAATTCACCCCTCCACTTT.